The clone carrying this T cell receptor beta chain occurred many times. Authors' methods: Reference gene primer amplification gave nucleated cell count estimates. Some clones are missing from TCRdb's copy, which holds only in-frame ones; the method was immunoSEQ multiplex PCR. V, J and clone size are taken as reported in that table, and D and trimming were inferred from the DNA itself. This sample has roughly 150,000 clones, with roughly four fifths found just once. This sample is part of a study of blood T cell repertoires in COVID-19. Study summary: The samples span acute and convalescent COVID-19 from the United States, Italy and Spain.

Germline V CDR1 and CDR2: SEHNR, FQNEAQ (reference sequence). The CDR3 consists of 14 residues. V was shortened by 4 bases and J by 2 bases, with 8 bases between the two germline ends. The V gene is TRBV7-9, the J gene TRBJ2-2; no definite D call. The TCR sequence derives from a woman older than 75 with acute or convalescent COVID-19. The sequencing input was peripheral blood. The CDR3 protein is CASSSLSNTGELFF. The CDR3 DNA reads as TGTGCCAGCAGCTCCCTGTCTAACACCGGGGAGCTGTTTTTT.